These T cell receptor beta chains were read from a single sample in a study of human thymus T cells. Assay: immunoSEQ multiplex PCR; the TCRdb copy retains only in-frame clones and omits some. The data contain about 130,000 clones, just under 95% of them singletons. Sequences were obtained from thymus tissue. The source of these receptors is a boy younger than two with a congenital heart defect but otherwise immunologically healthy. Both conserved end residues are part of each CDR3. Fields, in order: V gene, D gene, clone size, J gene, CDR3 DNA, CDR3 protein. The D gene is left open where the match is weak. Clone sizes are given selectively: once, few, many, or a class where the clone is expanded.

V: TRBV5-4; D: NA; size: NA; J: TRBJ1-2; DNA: TGTGCCAGCAGCTTGGGGGGACCTAACTATGGCTACACCTTC; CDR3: CASSLGGPNYGYTF
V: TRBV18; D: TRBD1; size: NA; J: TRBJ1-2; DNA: TGTGCCAGCTCACCGGGGACAGGAGCTGGCTATGGCTACACCTTC; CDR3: CASSPGTGAGYGYTF
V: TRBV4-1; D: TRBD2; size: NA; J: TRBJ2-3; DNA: TGCGCCAGCAGCCAATACTGGCGGGGGGGCTGGGTCGAAAATACGCAGTATTTT; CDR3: CASSQYWRGGWVENTQYF
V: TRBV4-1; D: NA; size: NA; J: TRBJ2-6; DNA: TGCGCCAGCAGCCAAGGGCCGGGACACCCCAACGTCCTGACTTTC; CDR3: CASSQGPGHPNVLTF
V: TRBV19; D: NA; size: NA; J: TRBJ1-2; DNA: TGTGCCAGTAGTAGAAGAGGGACCGATAATGGCTACACCTTC; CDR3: CASSRRGTDNGYTF
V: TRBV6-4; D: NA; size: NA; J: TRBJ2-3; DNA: TGTGCCAGCAGTGCAGAGGCAGGGTCCACAGATACGCAGTATTTT; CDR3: CASSAEAGSTDTQYF
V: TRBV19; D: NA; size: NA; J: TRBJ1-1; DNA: TGTGCCAGTAGTACTCGACAGAAAAACACTGAAGCTTTCTTT; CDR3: CASSTRQKNTEAFF
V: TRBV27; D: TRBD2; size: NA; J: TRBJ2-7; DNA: TGTGCCAGCAGGAAGCGGGGGACCTCCTACGAGCAGTACTTC; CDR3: CASRKRGTSYEQYF
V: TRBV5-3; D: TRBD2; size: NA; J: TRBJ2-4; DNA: TGTGCCAGAAGCGGCGGGGGGTCCAAAAACATTCAGTACTTC; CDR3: CARSGGGSKNIQYF
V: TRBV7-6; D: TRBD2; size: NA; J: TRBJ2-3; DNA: TGTGCCAGCAGCCCCCGAGCGGGGGCCCTTCTTACGCAGTATTTT; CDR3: CASSPRAGALLTQYF
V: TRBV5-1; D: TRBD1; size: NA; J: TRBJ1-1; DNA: TGCGCCAGCAGCTCCAGGAGGGACAGACGAGGCACTGAAGCTTTCTTT; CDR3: CASSSRRDRRGTEAFF
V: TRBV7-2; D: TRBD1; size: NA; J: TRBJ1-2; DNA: TGTGCCAGCAGCACTGGACAGGCGGAATATGGCTACACCTTC; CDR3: CASSTGQAEYGYTF
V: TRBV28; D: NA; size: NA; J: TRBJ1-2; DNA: TGTGCCAGCAGTTTTGGTCTGGGGGAAAATAACTATGGCTACACCTTC; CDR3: CASSFGLGENNYGYTF
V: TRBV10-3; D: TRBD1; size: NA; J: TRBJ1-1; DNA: TGTGCCATTGGGACAGACCTAAACACTGAAGCTTTCTTT; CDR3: CAIGTDLNTEAFF
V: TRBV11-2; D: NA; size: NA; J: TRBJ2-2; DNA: TGTGCCAGCAGCCCCCGAGGGAACACGAGAACCACCGGGGAGCTGTTTTTT; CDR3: CASSPRGNTRTTGELFF
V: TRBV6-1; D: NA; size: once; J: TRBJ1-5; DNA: TGTGCCAGCAGCCAGATTGGCCAGCCCCAGCATTTT; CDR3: CASSQIGQPQHF
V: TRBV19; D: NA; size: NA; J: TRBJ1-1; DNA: TGTGCCAGTAGTATTGATGCTGGGGGCACTGAAGCTTTCTTT; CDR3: CASSIDAGGTEAFF
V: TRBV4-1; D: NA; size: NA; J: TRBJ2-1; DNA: TGCGCCAGCAGCCAATCTGACAGTCACAATGAGCAGTTCTTC; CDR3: CASSQSDSHNEQFF
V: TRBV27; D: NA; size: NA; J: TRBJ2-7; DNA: TGTGCCAGCAGAAGGGTCTCGGGCGCCTACTACGAGCAGTACTTC; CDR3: CASRRVSGAYYEQYF
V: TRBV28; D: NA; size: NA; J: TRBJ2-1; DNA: NA; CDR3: CASSSSKGQFF
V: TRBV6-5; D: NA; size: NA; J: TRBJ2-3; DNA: TGTGCCAGCAGCCCCGACTCGAATCTCGATACGCAGTATTTT; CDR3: CASSPDSNLDTQYF
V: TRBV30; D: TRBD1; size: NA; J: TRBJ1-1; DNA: TGTGCCTGGACAAGGACAGGGGGCAATGAAGCTTTCTTT; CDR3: CAWTRTGGNEAFF